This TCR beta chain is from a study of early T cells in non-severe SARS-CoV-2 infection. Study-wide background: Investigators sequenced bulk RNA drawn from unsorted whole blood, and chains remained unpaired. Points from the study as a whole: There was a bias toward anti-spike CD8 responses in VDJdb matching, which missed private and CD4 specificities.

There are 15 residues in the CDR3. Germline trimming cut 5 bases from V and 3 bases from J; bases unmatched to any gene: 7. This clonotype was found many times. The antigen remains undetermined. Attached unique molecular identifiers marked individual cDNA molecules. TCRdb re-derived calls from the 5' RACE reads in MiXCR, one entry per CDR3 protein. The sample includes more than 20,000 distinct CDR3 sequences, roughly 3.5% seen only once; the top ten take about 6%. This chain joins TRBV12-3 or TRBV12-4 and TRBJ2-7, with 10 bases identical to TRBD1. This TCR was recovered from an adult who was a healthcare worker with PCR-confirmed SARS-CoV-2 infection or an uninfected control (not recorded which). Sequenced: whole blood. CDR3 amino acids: CASSMTGGTGYEQYF. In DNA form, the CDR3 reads TGTGCCAGCAGTATGACAGGGGGCACAGGCTACGAGCAGTACTTC.